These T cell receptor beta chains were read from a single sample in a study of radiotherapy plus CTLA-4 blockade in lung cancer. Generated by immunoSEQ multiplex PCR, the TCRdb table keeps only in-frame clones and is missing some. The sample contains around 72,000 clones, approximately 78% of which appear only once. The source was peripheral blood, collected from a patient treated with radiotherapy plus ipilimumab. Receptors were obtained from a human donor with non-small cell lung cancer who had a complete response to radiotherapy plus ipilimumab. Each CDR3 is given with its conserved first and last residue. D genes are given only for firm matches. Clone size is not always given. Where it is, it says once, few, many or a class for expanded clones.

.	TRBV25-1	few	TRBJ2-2	CASTNWGTGELFF	TGTGCCAGCACCAATTGGGGGACCGGGGAGCTGTTTTTT
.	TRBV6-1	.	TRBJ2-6	CASSSGLSGANVLTF	TGTGCCAGCAGTTCAGGGCTCTCTGGGGCCAACGTCCTGACTTTC
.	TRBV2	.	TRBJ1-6	CASRTIAGNSPLHF	TGTGCCAGCAGGACCATCGCGGGGAATTCACCCCTCCACTTT
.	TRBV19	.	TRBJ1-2	CASSPGGANYGYTF	TGTGCCAGTAGCCCCGGGGGGGCTAACTATGGCTACACCTTC
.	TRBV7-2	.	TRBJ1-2	CASSAVRGPNYGYTF	TGTGCCAGCAGCGCCGTCAGGGGCCCAAACTATGGCTACACCTTC
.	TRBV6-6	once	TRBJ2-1	CASSPFRGRQYNEQFF	TGTGCCAGCAGTCCCTTTCGTGGGAGGCAATACAATGAGCAGTTCTTC
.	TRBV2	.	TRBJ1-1	CASSEYSNGDTEAFF	TGTGCCAGCAGTGAATACTCTAATGGTGACACTGAAGCTTTCTTT
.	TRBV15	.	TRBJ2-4	CATSRGQVNIQYF	TGTGCCACCAGCAGAGGGCAGGTAAACATTCAGTACTTC
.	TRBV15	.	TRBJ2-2	CATSRGSVFTGELFF	TGTGCCACCAGCAGAGGTTCAGTTTTCACCGGGGAGCTGTTTTTT
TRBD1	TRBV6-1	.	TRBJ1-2	CASYRGGSGGYTF	TGTGCCAGCTACAGGGGGGGTAGTGGTGGCTACACCTTC
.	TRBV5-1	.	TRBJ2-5	CASKADQETQYF	TGCGCCAGCAAGGCAGACCAAGAGACCCAGTACTTC
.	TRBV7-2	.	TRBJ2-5	CASSLGNSQETQYF	TGTGCCAGCAGCTTAGGGAACAGTCAAGAGACCCAGTACTTC
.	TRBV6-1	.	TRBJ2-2	CASSEVSQETGELFF	TGTGCCAGCAGTGAAGTCTCACAGGAGACCGGGGAGCTGTTTTTT
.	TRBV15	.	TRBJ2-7	CATSKSAGRTYEQYF	TGTGCCACCAGCAAGTCAGCCGGCCGGACCTACGAGCAGTACTTC
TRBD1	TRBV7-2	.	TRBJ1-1	CASSPRQGAGGTEAFF	TGTGCCAGCAGCCCAAGACAGGGGGCAGGGGGCACTGAAGCTTTCTTT
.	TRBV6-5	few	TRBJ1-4	CASSSGVELFF	TGTGCCAGCAGCTCCGGGGTTGAACTGTTTTTT
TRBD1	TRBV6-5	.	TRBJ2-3	CASSYGDRGKDTQYF	TGTGCCAGCAGTTACGGAGACAGGGGAAAAGATACGCAGTATTTT
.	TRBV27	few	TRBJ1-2	CASSLRLPAGQGGYTF	TGTGCCAGCAGTTTAAGGCTCCCTGCCGGCCAAGGAGGCTACACCTTC
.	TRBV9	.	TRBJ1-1	CASSVAGYTEAFF	TGTGCCAGCAGCGTAGCTGGGTACACTGAAGCTTTCTTT
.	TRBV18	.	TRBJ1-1	CASSQATGTEAFF	TGTGCCAGCTCGCAAGCAACGGGCACTGAAGCTTTCTTT
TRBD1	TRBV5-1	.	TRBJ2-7	CASSSGTANYEQYF	TGCGCCAGCAGCTCCGGGACAGCCAACTACGAGCAGTACTTC
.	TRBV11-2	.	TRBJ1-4	CASLDPGGEKLFF	TGTGCCAGCCTTGATCCAGGAGGTGAAAAACTGTTTTTT
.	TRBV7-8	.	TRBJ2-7	CASSLKQTYEQYF	TGTGCCAGCAGCTTAAAACAGACTTACGAGCAGTACTTC
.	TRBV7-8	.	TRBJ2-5	CASSLPGQETQYF	TGTGCCAGCAGCCTCCCCGGCCAAGAGACCCAGTACTTC
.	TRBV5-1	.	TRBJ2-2	CASSSLFQGASGELFF	TGCGCCAGCAGCTCCCTTTTCCAGGGCGCGAGCGGGGAGCTGTTTTTT
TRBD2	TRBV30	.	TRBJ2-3	CAWSVAGWDTDTQYF	TGTGCCTGGAGTGTAGCGGGGTGGGACACAGATACGCAGTATTTT
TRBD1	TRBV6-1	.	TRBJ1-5	CASSQTGTFQPQHF	TGTGCCAGCAGCCAGACAGGGACATTTCAGCCCCAGCATTTT
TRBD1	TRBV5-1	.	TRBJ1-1	CASSADRGQTEAFF	TGCGCCAGCAGCGCAGACAGGGGGCAGACTGAAGCTTTCTTT
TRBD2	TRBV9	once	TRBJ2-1	CASSVGGLAGVQFF	TGTGCCAGCAGCGTAGGGGGACTAGCGGGAGTTCAGTTCTTC
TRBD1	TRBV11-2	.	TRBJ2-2	CASSQDRVAGELFF	TGTGCCAGCAGCCAGGACAGGGTCGCCGGGGAGCTGTTTTTT
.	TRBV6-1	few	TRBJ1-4	CASSETRVEKLFF	TGTGCCAGCAGTGAAACCCGGGTTGAGAAACTGTTTTTT
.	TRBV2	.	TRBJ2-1	CASSERQYNEQFF	TGTGCCAGCAGTGAAAGACAGTACAATGAGCAGTTCTTC
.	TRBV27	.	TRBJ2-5	CASSRGARGETQYF	TGTGCCAGCAGCCGAGGGGCTAGGGGAGAGACCCAGTACTTC
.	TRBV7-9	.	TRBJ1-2	CASSPLTAEPYGYTF	TGTGCCAGCAGCCCCCTGACCGCGGAGCCCTATGGCTACACCTTC
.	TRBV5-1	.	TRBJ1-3	CASSLVSGSSGNTIYF	TGCGCCAGCAGCTTGGTTTCCGGCAGCTCTGGAAACACCATATATTTT
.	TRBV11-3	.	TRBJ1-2	CASSSPDRAAYTF	TGTGCCAGCAGTTCCCCGGATAGGGCGGCCTACACCTTC
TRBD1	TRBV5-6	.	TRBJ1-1	CASRWGTGSKMGEAFF	TGTGCCAGCAGGTGGGGGACAGGGTCGAAGATGGGTGAAGCTTTCTTT
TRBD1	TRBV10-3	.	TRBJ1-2	CAISGWDRQRYTF	TGTGCCATCAGTGGGTGGGACAGGCAACGCTACACCTTC
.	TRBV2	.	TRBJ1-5	CASSAGTGNQPQHF	TGTGCCAGCAGTGCAGGGACGGGCAATCAGCCCCAGCATTTT
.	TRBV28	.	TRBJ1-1	CASSPSIRGENTEAFF	TGTGCCAGCAGTCCTTCGATCCGGGGGGAAAACACTGAAGCTTTCTTT